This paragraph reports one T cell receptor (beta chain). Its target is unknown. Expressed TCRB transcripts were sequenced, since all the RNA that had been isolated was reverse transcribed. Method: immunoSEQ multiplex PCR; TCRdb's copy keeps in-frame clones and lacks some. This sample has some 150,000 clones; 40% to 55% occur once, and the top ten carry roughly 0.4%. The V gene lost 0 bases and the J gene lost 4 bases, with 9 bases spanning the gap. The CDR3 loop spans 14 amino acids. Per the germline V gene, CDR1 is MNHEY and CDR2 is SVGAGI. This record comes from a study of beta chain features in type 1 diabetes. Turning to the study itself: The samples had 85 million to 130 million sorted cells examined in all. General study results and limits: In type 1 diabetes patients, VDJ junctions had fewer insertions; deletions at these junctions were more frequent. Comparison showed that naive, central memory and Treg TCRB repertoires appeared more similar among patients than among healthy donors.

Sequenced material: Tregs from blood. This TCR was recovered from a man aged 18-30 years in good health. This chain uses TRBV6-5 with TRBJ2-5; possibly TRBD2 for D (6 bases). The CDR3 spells CASSYSWGGETQYF. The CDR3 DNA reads TGTGCCAGCAGTTACTCGTGGGGAGGAGAGACCCAGTACTTC.